The 13 T cell receptor beta chains below come from one sample, sequenced in a study of molecular identifiers for immune sequencing clone quantification. Using its own MiXCR run on the PCR reads, TCRdb lists one record per CDR3 protein. Of about 640,000 distinct CDR3 sequences detected, about 20% appear once; the ten largest clones hold roughly 0.85%. The sample consisted of naive CD8+ T cells from blood, with Jurkat cell RNA spiked in. Subset given: FACS-sorted CD8+CD4-CCR7+CD45RA+ naive T cells. All receptors derive from a human donor in good health. Some libraries in this study had Jurkat cell RNA spiked in.

Many counts were recorded for this clonotype. The rearrangement joins TRBV25-1 to TRBJ2-1; D is unresolved. The CDR3 runs to 12 residues. In germline, CDR1 is MGHDK, CDR2 SYGVNS. V was pared by 2 bases and J by 2 bases, with 1 base between. The CDR3 DNA reads TGTGCCAGCAGTGAAACCTACAATGAGCAGTTCTTC. Translated: CASSETYNEQFF.

The chain is built from TRBV19 and TRBJ2-3; D may be TRBD2 (8 bases). V lost 5 bases and J lost 5, with 17 bases in between. This CDR3 contains 15 residues. Germline CDR1 and CDR2: LNHDA and SQIVND (reference sequence). CDR3 DNA sequence: TGTGCCAGTAGTCCCGGGACTAGGGGGCTAGATACGCAGTATTTT. Protein: CASSPGTRGLDTQYF.

On this clonotype: Being one base from a much bigger clone, this may be a read error. Lacking the conserved final phenylalanine or tryptophan, this CDR3 likely reflects a read error. The gene calls are TRBV7-6 and TRBJ2-1; D not certain. Germline V gene data show CDR1 as SGHVS and CDR2 as FNYEAQ. Trimming removed 5 bases at V and 13 bases at J, with 21 bases between. This CDR3 is built from 14 residues. CDR3 in DNA: TGTGCCAGCAGCGCGACCAAATCAGGTCCAAAACAGTTCTCC. Its protein product is CASSATKSGPKQFS.

In DNA form, the CDR3 reads TGCGCCAGCTCCCAGAAGGGACAGGGGGCTTTTGATCCTCCCGGGGAGCTGTTTTTT. Encoded protein: CASSQKGQGAFDPPGELFF. J is TRBJ2-2 and V is TRBV5-1; the match to TRBD1 covers 12 bases. The CDR3 has 19 residues. Trimming took 7 bases from V and 6 from J; bases not matched to a gene: 19. In germline, CDR1 is SGHRS, CDR2 YFSETQ.

This clonotype was seen repeatedly, ten times or more. V usage is TRBV28 and J usage is TRBJ1-5; 8 positions agree with TRBD1. The J segment lost 5 bases and the V segment lost 6 bases, leaving 3 bases of the junction unmatched. Germline assignment: CDR1 MDHEN and CDR2 SYDVKM. The length of the CDR3 is 13 residues. CDR3 in DNA: TGTGCCAGCAGGACAGGGGCCCATCAGCCCCAGCATTTT. It yields the protein CASRTGAHQPQHF.

This clonotype appeared a few times. An end of the junction does not agree with germline; a read error may underlie this. V and J are TRBV11-2 and TRBJ1-4; D gene ambiguous. Germline V CDR1 and CDR2: SGHAT, FQNNGV. The CDR3 runs 17 residues. The CDR3 reads CASSLEPGVATNEKLFF. The CDR3 DNA is TGTGCCAGCAGCCTAGAGCCCGGGGTGGCAACTAATGAAAAACTGTTTTTT.

The chain's CDR3 is CASLRPNYNEQFF. The CDR3, as DNA: TGTGCCAGCTTACGGCCTAACTACAATGAGCAGTTCTTC. The chain links TRBV6-1 to TRBJ2-1, with D hard to call. The germline V and J ends were trimmed by 8 bases and 3 bases, with 11 bases remaining between them. Germline loops: CDR1 MNHNS, CDR2 SASEGT. The CDR3 extends over 13 amino acids.

This clonotype appeared a few times. The rearrangement joins TRBV20-1 to TRBJ2-5, with 9 positions matching TRBD2. Germline trimming cut 0 bases from V and 5 bases from J; bases unmatched to any gene: 10. From germline, CDR1 is DFQATT and CDR2 SNEGSKA (reference sequence). The CDR3 extends over 16 amino acids. The CDR3 is CSARDNAGGPPETQYF. The CDR3 DNA reads TGCAGTGCTAGAGATAATGCGGGGGGGCCCCCCGAGACCCAGTACTTC.

On this clonotype: This may be a read error, as it is one base from a much larger clone. The rearrangement links TRBV20-1 to TRBJ2-7; the D call may be TRBD1 or TRBD2 (5 bases each). The CDR3 runs 18 residues. Germline V gene lookup returns CDR1 DFQATT and CDR2 SNEGSKA (reference sequence). CDR3 nucleotide sequence: TGCAGTGCTGGAGAAGGGTGGACGGGACCCCCTTTACTCTACGAGCAGTACTTC. It is translated as CSAGEGWTGPPLLYEQYF.

This clonotype was recorded at least ten times. The chain recombines TRBV6-5 with TRBJ2-7; TRBD2 agrees at 9 bases. The CDR3 loop spans 14 amino acids. After removal of 7 bases from V and 1 base from J, the junction contained 5 bases not matched to a gene. Per the germline V gene, CDR1 is MNHEY and CDR2 is SVGAGI. The CDR3 nucleotides are TGTGCCAGCACCAGCGGGAGGTTGTCCTACGAGCAGTACTTC. The encoded protein is CASTSGRLSYEQYF.

This clonotype was seen repeatedly, ten times or more. The chain is built from TRBV28 and TRBJ2-5, with 9 bases lining up with TRBD1. Germline assignment: CDR1 MDHEN and CDR2 SYDVKM. The J segment lost 5 bases and the V segment lost 6 bases, leaving 10 bases of the junction unmatched. The CDR3 extends over 15 amino acids. The CDR3 reads CASSPGQGTLETQYF. CDR3 DNA sequence: TGTGCCAGCAGCCCCGGACAGGGGACTCTGGAGACCCAGTACTTC.

This chain connects TRBV11-1 to TRBJ2-7, with D possibly matching TRBD2 (6 bases). The CDR3 loop spans 16 amino acids. V was shortened by 4 bases and J by 7 bases, with 23 bases between the two germline ends. The V gene's germline CDR1 is SGHAT and CDR2 FQDESV (reference sequence). The CDR3 nucleotides are TGTGCCAGCAGCTCATCACGGCGGGACTGGCTTCGGGAGCAGTACTTC. Translating it yields CASSSSRRDWLREQYF.

This clonotype has at least ten counts. The rearrangement links TRBV7-2 to TRBJ1-1; no clear D gene. The germline V and J ends were trimmed by 6 bases and 7 bases, with 9 bases remaining between them. The V gene's germline CDR1 is SGHTA and CDR2 FQGNSA. The CDR3 has 11 residues. The CDR3 region is CASSLLGEAFF. CDR3 sequence (DNA): TGTGCCAGCAGTTTACTGGGTGAAGCTTTCTTT.